This T cell receptor beta chain was profiled in a study of blood T cell repertoires in COVID-19. The overall study: Acute-phase and convalescent COVID-19 samples originated in the United States, Italy and Spain. The analysed material was cDNA or gDNA that came from T cells, B-cell-depleted T cells, or PBMCs.

Everyone who took part was roughly 18 to 100 years old, and they came from about 25 US areas. Participants reported their clinical history, and cohort assignment relied on those reports. The CDR3 is 15 residues long. V dropped 4 bases and J dropped 4; count of bases not matched to a gene: 6. Germline CDR1 is SGHRS and CDR2 is YFSETQ. Libraries were prepared by immunoSEQ multiplex PCR; TCRdb keeps only in-frame clonotypes and omits some of them. The repertoire holds 130,000 or so clones, with around 80% as singletons. The specimen was PBMCs or T cells enriched from blood (not recorded which). The clonotype comes from a man aged 40-55 years with acute COVID-19. V and J are TRBV5-1 and TRBJ2-3; 10 bases are a match to TRBD1. For the CDR3, the DNA is TGCGCCAGCAGCGTTAGGGGACAGGGGTCAGATACGCAGTATTTT. Translated: CASSVRGQGSDTQYF.